The next 4 T cell receptor beta chains were all read from a single sample in a study of blood T cell repertoires in COVID-19. Generated by immunoSEQ multiplex PCR, the TCRdb table keeps only in-frame clones and is missing some. The sample consists of 100,000 to 150,000 clones, more than 65% of them appearing once. The sample comprised peripheral blood. These receptors came from a human donor in a cohort sampled during active COVID-19.

The chain uses TRBV28 and TRBJ2-5; TRBD1 agrees at 7 bases. The J segment lost 0 bases and the V segment lost 6 bases, leaving 7 bases of the junction unmatched. Germline-derived CDR1 and CDR2 are MDHEN and SYDVKM. This CDR3 comprises 15 residues. The CDR3 nucleotides read TGTGCCAGCAGCAAGCCACAGGGGTACCAAGAGACCCAGTACTTC. Its protein is CASSKPQGYQETQYF.

This clone is a singleton in its sample. J is TRBJ2-7 and V is TRBV28; the D gene is possibly TRBD2 (6 bases). The CDR3 sequence is 15 residues long. The V and J ends lost 10 bases and 0 bases respectively, with 19 bases between them. CDR1 MDHEN and CDR2 SYDVKM come from the germline V gene. CDR3: CATQPGDGASYEQYF. For the CDR3, the DNA is TGTGCCACACAACCGGGGGACGGGGCCTCCTACGAGCAGTACTTC.

The rearrangement joins TRBV24-1 to TRBJ2-1, with D possibly matching TRBD2 (5 bases). From germline, CDR1 is KGHDR and CDR2 SFDVKD. Trimming took off 9 bases at V and 8 bases at J, with 16 bases between the two ends. This CDR3 has 13 amino acids. The CDR3, as DNA: TGTGCCACCGGTGGTGGGAGCGGTCATGAGCAGTTCTTC. Its protein product is CATGGGSGHEQFF.

The J gene is TRBJ2-5, the V gene TRBV20-1, with a weak D call TRBD2 (6 bases). This CDR3 spans 14 amino acids. Trimming removed 3 bases from V and 1 base from J, with 12 bases in between. Germline V gene lookup returns CDR1 DFQATT and CDR2 SNEGSKA (reference sequence). DNA of the CDR3: TGCAGTGCTAGTTCGGCGGGGATCCAAGAGACCCAGTACTTC. Encoded protein: CSASSAGIQETQYF.